The source of this T cell receptor (beta chain) is a study of cytomegalovirus exposure and HLA in healthy donors. Points from the study as a whole: The study designated 150 or so TCR beta chains cytomegalovirus-associated.

Here immunoSEQ multiplex PCR was the method, and the copy in TCRdb shows in-frame clones only, minus some. The sample records some 220,000 clones, under 95% being singletons. The germline V gene has CDR1 MDHEN and CDR2 SYDVKM. V was clipped by 0 bases and J by 7 bases; unmatched bases: 3. This CDR3 region has 15 residues. In regard to this clone: Its cognate antigen is unknown.

This rearrangement joins TRBV28 to TRBJ1-2, with TRBD1 identical over 12 bases. The sequence was obtained from a woman aged 18 to 35 in good health and CMV-seronegative. Sample: PBMCs. CDR3 residues: CASSLWGQGAVGYTF. The CDR3 bases are TGTGCCAGCAGTTTATGGGGACAGGGGGCTGTTGGCTACACCTTC.